This T cell receptor (beta chain) was captured by sequencing in a study of blood T cell repertoires in COVID-19. Study summary: Acute-phase and convalescent COVID-19 samples originated in the United States, Italy and Spain. Nucleic acid was either cDNA or gDNA, and it came from T cells, B-cell-depleted T cells, or PBMCs.

The CDR3 has 16 amino acids. V was clipped by 1 base and J by 5 bases; unmatched bases: 3. The germline gives CDR1 SGHTA, CDR2 FQGTGA. Only in-frame clones appear in the TCRdb table, and some are missing; sequencing was by immunoSEQ multiplex PCR. The sample gives approximately 140,000 clones, just over 85% of which show up once; less than 3.5% is in the top ten. This TCR came from an older man with acute or convalescent COVID-19. Source material: peripheral blood. The chain joins TRBV7-3 to TRBJ2-3; 13 positions agree with TRBD2. CDR3 in amino acids: CASSLRTSGSGDTQYF. CDR3 sequence (DNA): TGTGCCAGCAGCTTAAGGACTAGCGGGAGCGGAGATACGCAGTATTTT. The complete variable domain, with remaining parts taken from reference TRBV7-3 and TRBJ2-3, reads GAGVSQTPSNKVTEKGKYVELRCDPISGHTALYWYRQSLGQGPEFLIYFQGTGAADDSGLPNDRFFAVRPEGSVSTLKIQRTERGDSAVYLCASSLRTSGSGDTQYFGPGTRLTVL.